In its sample, the clone carrying this TCR beta chain was seen a few times. The target antigen is unknown. RNA transcripts gave rise to amplified TCR beta CDR3 regions. HTBI primers were the set used in a first-round RT-PCR of the TCR CDR3. TCRdb passed the multiplex PCR reads through MiXCR, listing each CDR3 protein once. The sample consists of around 400,000 distinct CDR3 sequences, around 25% of them appearing once. This entry comes from a study of T cells in Graves' hyperthyroidism and ophthalmopathy. Study-level results: Blood held most thyroid clonotypes expanded above 0.001 frequency.

J was trimmed by 2 bases and V by 5 bases; bases with no gene match: 7. The CDR3 runs to 16 residues. In germline, CDR1 is SGHNT, CDR2 YENEEA. Graves' hyperthyroidism was deemed stable absent ophthalmopathy progression within 18 months. Patients aged 18 to 65 had newly diagnosed hyperthyroidism lasting under 2 months. Isolation of PBMCs was performed on 8 to 10 ml fresh peripheral blood. This chain connects TRBV11-3 to TRBJ2-3, with 10 bases matching TRBD2. This TCR was recovered from a man in his fifties with Graves' hyperthyroidism. What was sequenced was blood. CDR3 coding DNA: TGTGCCAGCAGCCCCAAGCGGGAGGGCCTCACAGATACGCAGTATTTT. The encoded protein is CASSPKREGLTDTQYF.